One sample yielded the 9 T cell receptor beta chains listed below, sequenced in a study of blood T cell repertoires in COVID-19. Sequencing used immunoSEQ multiplex PCR; TCRdb keeps in-frame clones, though not all of them. The table lists under 350,000 clones, approximately 85% of them singletons. The sample consisted of peripheral blood. The receptors shown here come from a woman in her seventies with acute or convalescent COVID-19.

V and J are TRBV30 and TRBJ1-3, with a weak D call TRBD1 (5 bases). Germline CDR1 is GTSNPN and CDR2 is SVGIG (reference sequence). V was pared by 0 bases and J by 4 bases, with 16 bases between. The CDR3 is 16 amino acids. The CDR3 coding sequence is TGTGCCTGGAGTGTACCTTTTTGGGGGGTCGGAAACACCATATATTTT. Translating gives CAWSVPFWGVGNTIYF.

The chain carries TRBV3-1 (or the pseudogene TRBV3-2) and TRBJ1-2; TRBD1 is a possible D gene (5 bases). The CDR3 totals 16 residues. Germline V gives CDR1 LGHDT, CDR2 YNNKEL (reference sequence). V gave up 1 base and J gave up 4 bases, with 16 bases separating them. The CDR3 bases are TGTGCCAGCAGCCAAGGTTTCGGATCAGGGCGCTATGGCTACACCTTC. It translates to CASSQGFGSGRYGYTF.

V usage is TRBV3-1 (or the pseudogene TRBV3-2) and J usage is TRBJ1-2; tentatively, D is TRBD1 (6 bases). Germline V lookup: CDR1 LGHDT, CDR2 YNNKEL (reference sequence). This CDR3 has 14 amino acids. V lost 4 bases and J lost 6, with 15 bases in between. The DNA of the CDR3 is TGTGCCAGCAGCCCTCGCGGACAGACAGATGGCTACACCTTC. Its protein product is CASSPRGQTDGYTF.

The chain couples TRBV9 to TRBJ2-1; possible D gene TRBD2, 5 bases. CDR1 and CDR2 (germline): SGDLS, YYNGEE. V dropped 2 bases and J dropped 4 bases, with 7 bases sitting between them. CDR3 size: 13 residues. CDR3 in DNA: TGTGCCAGCAGCGTTGGGGAGTACAATGAGCAGTTCTTC. Protein: CASSVGEYNEQFF.

A single count supports this clone. This rearrangement joins TRBV5-4 to TRBJ1-6, with a possible D match to TRBD1 (6 bases). The CDR3 sequence is 14 residues long. Trimming took 2 bases from V and 7 from J, leaving 10 bases between them. Germline V gene data show CDR1 as SGHNT and CDR2 as YYREEE (reference sequence). In DNA form, the CDR3 reads TGTGCCAGCAGCTTCCGGGACACCAATTCACCCCTCCACTTT. Its translation is CASSFRDTNSPLHF. Using reference TRBV5-4 and TRBJ1-6 for the parts outside the CDR3, the full variable domain is ETGVTQSPTHLIKTRGQQVTLRCSSQSGHNTVSWYQQALGQGPQFIFQYYREEENGRGNFPPRFSGLQFPNYSSELNVNALELDDSALYLCASSFRDTNSPLHFGNGTRLTVT.

As for this clone: This same CDR3 is encoded by further DNA sequences in the sample. The rearrangement links TRBV6-5 to TRBJ1-4; tentatively, D is TRBD1 (5 bases). The V and J ends lost 5 bases and 0 bases respectively, with 7 bases between them. The CDR3 covers 14 residues. CDR1 MNHEY and CDR2 SVGAGI come from the germline V gene. Written as DNA, the CDR3 is TGTGCCAGCAGTCCGACAGCAACTAATGAAAAACTGTTTTTT. It encodes CASSPTATNEKLFF.

The genes are TRBV7-9 and TRBJ2-2; 9 nucleotides align to TRBD1. CDR3 length: 16 amino acids. Per germline, CDR1 SEHNR and CDR2 FQNEAQ (reference sequence). Unmatched junction bases numbered 11, after V lost 8 bases and J lost 4 bases. The CDR3: CASEYRGPRPTGELFF. The CDR3 DNA sequence: TGTGCCAGCGAGTACAGGGGGCCGCGTCCCACCGGGGAGCTGTTTTTT.

The chain joins TRBV19 to TRBJ1-5; D is undetermined. Trimming pared 1 base from V and 4 bases from J, leaving 14 bases between. This CDR3 has 16 amino acids. Per the germline V gene, CDR1 is LNHDA and CDR2 is SQIVND (reference sequence). The chain's CDR3 is CASSIGLTRVNQPQHF. The DNA for the CDR3 is TGTGCCAGTAGTATAGGCCTGACAAGAGTTAATCAGCCCCAGCATTTT. The full variable domain, with the rest looked up from reference TRBV19 and TRBJ1-5, is DGGITQSPKYLFRKEGQNVTLSCEQNLNHDAMYWYRQDPGQGLRLIYYSQIVNDFQKGDIAEGYSVSREKKESFPLTVTSAQKNPTAFYLCASSIGLTRVNQPQHFGDGTRLSIL.

This clone was counted between two and nine times. The rearrangement uses TRBV3-1 (or the pseudogene TRBV3-2) and TRBJ1-1, with D unclear. Germline values: CDR1 LGHDT, CDR2 YNNKEL (reference sequence). Trimming cost V 7 bases and J 6 bases, with 15 bases left between them. CDR3 size: 13 residues. CDR3 residues: CASNGLRSAEAFF. In DNA, the CDR3 is TGTGCCAGCAACGGACTAAGGTCGGCTGAAGCTTTCTTT.